Described below is a single TCR beta chain sequence and its context. The data were obtained in a study of T cell changes during pregnancy in multiple sclerosis. Here immunoSEQ multiplex PCR was the method, and the copy in TCRdb shows in-frame clones only, minus some. The sample records about 49,000 clones, 95% being singletons. Germline CDR1 LGHNA, CDR2 YNFKEQ. The ends lost 0 bases at V and 7 bases at J; junction bases unmatched: 8. CDR3 length: 17 residues. The chain employs TRBV4-2 and TRBJ2-1; 11 bases match TRBD2. The starting material was CD8+ T cells from peripheral blood mononuclear cells, obtained in the first trimester of pregnancy. This sequence originates from a female donor with multiple sclerosis, enrolled in a pregnancy study. The CDR3 nucleotides read TGTGCCAGCAGCCAAGATAAATGGGCTAGCGGGAGGAATGAGCAGTTCTTC. Amino acid sequence: CASSQDKWASGRNEQFF.